This TCR beta chain appears in the sequencing data of a study of shared clonotypes between healthy human individuals. Study in general: The donor group consisted of a couple of women and a few men, aged 18 to 49.

The CDR3 runs to 11 residues. V lost 6 bases to trimming and J lost 5 bases, with 7 bases between them. From germline, CDR1 is SGHAT and CDR2 FQDESV (reference sequence). This table comes from immunoSEQ multiplex PCR, and its TCRdb copy is limited to in-frame clones, with some not included. Of around 750,000 clones detected, 74% appear once; the ten largest clones hold approximately 1.8%. The gene calls are TRBV11-1 and TRBJ2-5, with unresolved D. Sample: memory CD4+ T cells sorted from blood. The sample's subset: CD45RA-negative fraction. The receptor was derived from a woman aged 30 to 39 in good health. CDR3 region: CASSKIETQYF. In DNA form, the CDR3 reads TGTGCCAGCAGTAAAATCGAGACCCAGTACTTC.